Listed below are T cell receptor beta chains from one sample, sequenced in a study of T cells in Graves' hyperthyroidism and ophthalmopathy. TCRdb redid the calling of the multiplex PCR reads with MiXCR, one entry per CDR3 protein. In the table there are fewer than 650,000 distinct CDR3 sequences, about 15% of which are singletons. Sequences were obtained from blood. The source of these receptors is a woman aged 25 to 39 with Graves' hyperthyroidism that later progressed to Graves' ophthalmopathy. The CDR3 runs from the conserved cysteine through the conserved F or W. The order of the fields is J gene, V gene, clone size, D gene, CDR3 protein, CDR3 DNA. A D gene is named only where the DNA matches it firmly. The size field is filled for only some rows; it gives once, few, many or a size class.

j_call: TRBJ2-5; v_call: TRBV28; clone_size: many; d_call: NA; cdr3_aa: CASSIGNGGDPLYF; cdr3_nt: TGTGCCAGCAGTATAGGGAATGGCGGGGATCCCCTGTACTTC
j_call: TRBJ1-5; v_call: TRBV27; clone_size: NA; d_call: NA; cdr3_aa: CASSFQGTGIYSNQPQHF; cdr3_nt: TGTGCCAGCAGTTTTCAGGGGACCGGCATTTATAGCAATCAGCCCCAGCATTTT
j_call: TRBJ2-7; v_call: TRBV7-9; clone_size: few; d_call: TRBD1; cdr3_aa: CASRWDRGVYEQYF; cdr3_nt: TGTGCCAGCAGGTGGGACAGGGGGGTCTACGAGCAGTACTTC
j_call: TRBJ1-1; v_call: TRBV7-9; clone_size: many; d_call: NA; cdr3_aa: CASSLGVGGRNTEAFF; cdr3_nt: TGTGCCAGCAGCTTAGGGGTGGGCGGCAGGAACACTGAAGCTTTCTTT
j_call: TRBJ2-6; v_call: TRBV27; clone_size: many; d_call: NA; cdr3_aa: CASSYEGGANVLTF; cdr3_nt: TGTGCCAGCAGTTACGAAGGGGGGGCCAACGTCCTGACTTTC
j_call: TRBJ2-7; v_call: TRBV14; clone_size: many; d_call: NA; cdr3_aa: CASSPHRAPDEQYF; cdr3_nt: TGTGCCAGCAGCCCACACCGGGCCCCGGACGAGCAGTACTTC
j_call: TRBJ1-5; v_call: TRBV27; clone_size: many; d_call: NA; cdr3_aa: CASSLSAANQPQHF; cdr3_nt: TGTGCCAGCAGTTTATCGGCGGCCAATCAGCCCCAGCATTTT
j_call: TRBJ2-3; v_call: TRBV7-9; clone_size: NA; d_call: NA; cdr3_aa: CASKLDTQYF; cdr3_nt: TGTGCCAGTAAATTGGATACGCAGTATTTT
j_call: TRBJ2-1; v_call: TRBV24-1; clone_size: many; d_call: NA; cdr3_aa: CATSDLGGVPNNEQFF; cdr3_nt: TGTGCCACCAGTGATTTAGGGGGGGTCCCAAACAATGAGCAGTTCTTC
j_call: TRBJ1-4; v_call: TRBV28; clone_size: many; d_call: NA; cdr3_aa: CASSSGSRGHEKLFF; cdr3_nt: TGTGCCAGCAGTTCAGGCAGCAGGGGCCATGAAAAACTGTTTTTT
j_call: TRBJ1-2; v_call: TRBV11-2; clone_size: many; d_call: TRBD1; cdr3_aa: CASSRGTGSYGYTF; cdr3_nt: TGTGCCAGCAGCCGAGGGACAGGGAGCTATGGCTACACCTTC
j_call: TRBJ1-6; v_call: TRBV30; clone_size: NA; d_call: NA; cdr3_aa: CAWSVLTGSSPLHF; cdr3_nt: TGTGCCTGGAGTGTACTAACAGGGAGTTCACCCCTCCACTTT
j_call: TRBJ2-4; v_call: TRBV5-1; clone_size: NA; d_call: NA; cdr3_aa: CASSLRSGGIENIQYF; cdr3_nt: TGCGCCAGCAGCTTGAGGTCAGGGGGGATTGAAAACATTCAGTACTTC
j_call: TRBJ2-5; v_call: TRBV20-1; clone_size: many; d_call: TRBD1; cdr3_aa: CSAHTRTGGIETQYF; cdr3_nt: TGCAGTGCTCACACAAGGACAGGGGGGATAGAGACCCAGTACTTC
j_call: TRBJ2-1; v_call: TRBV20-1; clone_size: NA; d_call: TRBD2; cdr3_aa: CSARDGSGSDYNDQCF; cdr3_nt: TGCAGTGCTAGAGATGGTAGCGGGAGTGACTACAATGATCAGTGCTTC
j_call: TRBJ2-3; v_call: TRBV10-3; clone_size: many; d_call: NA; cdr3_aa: CAISETADTQYF; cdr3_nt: TGTGCCATCAGTGAGACAGCAGATACGCAGTATTTT
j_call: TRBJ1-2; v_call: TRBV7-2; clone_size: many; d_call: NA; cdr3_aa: CASSLMAQGYTF; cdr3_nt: TGTGCCAGCAGCTTGATGGCTCAGGGATACACCTTC